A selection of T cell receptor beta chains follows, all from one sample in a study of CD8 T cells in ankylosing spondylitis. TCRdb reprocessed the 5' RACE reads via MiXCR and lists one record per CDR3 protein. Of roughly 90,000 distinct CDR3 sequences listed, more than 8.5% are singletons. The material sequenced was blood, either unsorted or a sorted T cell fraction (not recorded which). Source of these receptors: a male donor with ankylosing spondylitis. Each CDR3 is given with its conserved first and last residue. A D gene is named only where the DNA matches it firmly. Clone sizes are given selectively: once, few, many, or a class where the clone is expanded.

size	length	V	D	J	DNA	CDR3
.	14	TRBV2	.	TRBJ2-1	TGTGCCAGCAGTTCCAGGAGCTCCTACAATGAGCAGTTCTTC	CASSSRSSYNEQFF
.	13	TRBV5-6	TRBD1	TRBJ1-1	TGTGCCAGCAGATTCGACAGGGGGCCTGAAGCTTTCTTT	CASRFDRGPEAFF
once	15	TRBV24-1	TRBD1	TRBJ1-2	TGTGCCACCAGTGAGGGGACAGGGGCGTACTATGGCTACACCTTC	CATSEGTGAYYGYTF
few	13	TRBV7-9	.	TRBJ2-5	TGTGCCAGCAGCTTACCTGTCCAAGAGACCCAGTACTTC	CASSLPVQETQYF
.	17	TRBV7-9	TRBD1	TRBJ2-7	TGTGCCAGCAGCTCCCCTCGGTTGGGACAGGGGGCGTACGAGCAGTACTTC	CASSSPRLGQGAYEQYF
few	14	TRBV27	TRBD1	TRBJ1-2	TGTGCCAGCAGTTTATCCGCCGGGACAGTTGGCTACACCTTC	CASSLSAGTVGYTF
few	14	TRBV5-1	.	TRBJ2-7	TGCGCCAGCAGCTTGTTTAGCGCGACCTACGAGCAGTACTTC	CASSLFSATYEQYF
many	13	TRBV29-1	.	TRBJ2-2	TGCAGCGCGACTGGAACGAACACCGGGGAGCTGTTTTTT	CSATGTNTGELFF
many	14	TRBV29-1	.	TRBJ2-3	TGCAGCGTTGATTTAGGTACTGGCACAGATACGCAGTATTTT	CSVDLGTGTDTQYF
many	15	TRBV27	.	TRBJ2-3	TGTGCCAGAGGCACGACTGGAGAATGCACAGATACGCAGTATTTT	CARGTTGECTDTQYF
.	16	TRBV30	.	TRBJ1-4	TGTGCCTGGAGTGATTACTTCGGGATGGATAATGAAAAACTGTTTTTT	CAWSDYFGMDNEKLFF
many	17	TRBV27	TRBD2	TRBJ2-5	TGTGCCAGCAGTTTAAGGTTCGGGGGGGCGGGAGAGGAGACCCAGTACTTC	CASSLRFGGAGEETQYF
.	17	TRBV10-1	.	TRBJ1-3	TGCGCCAGCACCACAACAGGTTCTTATCACTCTGGAAACACCATATATTTT	CASTTTGSYHSGNTIYF
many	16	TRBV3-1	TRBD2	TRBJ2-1	TGTGCCAGCAGCCCACAACTAGCGGGAGGAGGGGATGAGCAGTTCTTC	CASSPQLAGGGDEQFF
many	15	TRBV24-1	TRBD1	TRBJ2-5	TGTGCCACCAGTGACCCGGACAGGGAGCAAGAGACCCAGTACTTC	CATSDPDREQETQYF
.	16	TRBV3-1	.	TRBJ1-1	TGTGCCAGCAGCCAAGATGCTAGGACAGTGAACACTGAAGCTTTCTTT	CASSQDARTVNTEAFF
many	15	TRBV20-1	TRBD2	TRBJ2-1	TGCAGTGCTATTGCTCTAGCGGAACCCTACAATGAGCAGTTCTTC	CSAIALAEPYNEQFF
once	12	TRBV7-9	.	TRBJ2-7	TGTGCCAGCAGCCTTCTTCGCCACGAGCAGTACTTC	CASSLLRHEQYF
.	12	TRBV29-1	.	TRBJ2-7	TGCAGCGTTGGTAGGGTTGGGTACGAGCAGTACTTC	CSVGRVGYEQYF
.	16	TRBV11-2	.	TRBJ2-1	TGTGCCAGCAGCCCCCCGATCTGGGGTGACAACAATGAGCAGTTCTTC	CASSPPIWGDNNEQFF
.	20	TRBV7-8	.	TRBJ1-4	TGTGCCAGCAGCTTAGGTTCGGGGTGGACAGCTCCAGCGGCTAATGAAAAACTGTTTTTT	CASSLGSGWTAPAANEKLFF
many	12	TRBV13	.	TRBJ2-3	TGTGCCAGCAGCTTGAGAACAGATACGCAGTATTTT	CASSLRTDTQYF
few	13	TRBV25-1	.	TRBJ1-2	TGTGCCAGCAGTGAATATGGTTTCTATGGCTACACCTTC	CASSEYGFYGYTF
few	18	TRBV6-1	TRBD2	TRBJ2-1	TGTGCCAGCACCTCGGGACTAGCGGGAGGGGCTTCTTTCAATGAGCAGTTCTTC	CASTSGLAGGASFNEQFF
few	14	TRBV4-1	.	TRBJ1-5	TGCGCCAGCAGCCAATCCGCAGGGGATCAGCCCCAGCATTTT	CASSQSAGDQPQHF
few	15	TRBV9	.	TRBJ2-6	TGTGCCAGCAGTGGGACCGGGCCGGGGGCCAACGTCCTGACTTTC	CASSGTGPGANVLTF
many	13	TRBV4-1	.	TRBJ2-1	TGCGCCAGCAGCCCAAGAGGCGCGAATGAGCAGTTCTTC	CASSPRGANEQFF
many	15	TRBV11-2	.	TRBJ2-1	TGTGCCAGCAGCTTAGTGGGAGGTTCCTACAATGAGCAGTTCTTC	CASSLVGGSYNEQFF
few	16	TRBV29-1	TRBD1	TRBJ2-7	TGCAGCGTTGAAGATAGGAGACAGGGGATCGACTACGAGCAGTACTTC	CSVEDRRQGIDYEQYF
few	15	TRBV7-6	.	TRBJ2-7	TGTGCCAGCAGCTTAGATAGCAGTTCGGCCTACGAGCAGTACTTC	CASSLDSSSAYEQYF
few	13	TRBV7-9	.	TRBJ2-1	TGTGCCAGCAGCCCCACCGGGAGCAATGAGCAGTTCTTC	CASSPTGSNEQFF
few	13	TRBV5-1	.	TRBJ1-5	TGCGCCAGCAGCTGGGTGGGGGATCAGCCCCAGCATTTT	CASSWVGDQPQHF
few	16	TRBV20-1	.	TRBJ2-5	TGCAGTGCTAGAGACGGGTTGAGAGACACCGAAGAGACCCAGTACTTC	CSARDGLRDTEETQYF
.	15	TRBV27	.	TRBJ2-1	TGTGCCAGCACCCTTGCGGGACAGACCTACAATGAGCAGTTCTTC	CASTLAGQTYNEQFF
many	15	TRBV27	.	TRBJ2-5	TGTGCCAGCAGTTCCCTAGGGCTACCCCGGGAGACCCAGTACTTC	CASSSLGLPRETQYF
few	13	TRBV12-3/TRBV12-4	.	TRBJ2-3	TGTGCCAGCACGGGGGCGGGAAAAGATACGCAGTATTTT	CASTGAGKDTQYF
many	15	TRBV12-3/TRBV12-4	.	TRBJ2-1	TGTGCCAGCAGTTTATCAACGAGCTCCTACAATGAGCAGTTCTTC	CASSLSTSSYNEQFF
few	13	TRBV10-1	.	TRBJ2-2	TGCGCCAGCAGTTCTTCCTACACCGGGGAGCTGTTTTTT	CASSSSYTGELFF
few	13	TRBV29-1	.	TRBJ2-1	TGCAGCGTTGTTTCTTTGAGGGACAATGAGCAGTTCTTC	CSVVSLRDNEQFF
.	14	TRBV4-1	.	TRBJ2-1	TGCGCCAGCAGCCAAGGCCCGGGTTACAATGAGCAGTTCTTC	CASSQGPGYNEQFF
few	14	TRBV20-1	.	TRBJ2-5	TGCAGTGCTAGACTACGCCAGGGCGGAGAGACCCAGTACTTC	CSARLRQGGETQYF
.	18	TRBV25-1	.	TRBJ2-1	TGTGCCAGCAGTGAATCCGGTACACCAATGAGCTCCTACAATGAGCAGTTCTTC	CASSESGTPMSSYNEQFF
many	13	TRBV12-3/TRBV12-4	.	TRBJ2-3	TGTGCCAGCGGGAGGGGGGGGACAGATACGCAGTATTTT	CASGRGGTDTQYF
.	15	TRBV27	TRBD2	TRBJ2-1	TGTGCCAGCAGCTCCCGGCGGGAGTCCTACAATGAGCAGTTCTTC	CASSSRRESYNEQFF
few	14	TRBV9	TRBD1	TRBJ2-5	TGTGCCAGCAGCGGAAGAACAGGGGAAGAGACCCAGTACTTC	CASSGRTGEETQYF
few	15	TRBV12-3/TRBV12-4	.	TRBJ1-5	TGTGCCAGCAGTTTAGCGCCAGGGGCAGTGGAGCCCCAGCATTTT	CASSLAPGAVEPQHF
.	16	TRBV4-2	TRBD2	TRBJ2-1	TGTGCCAGCAGCCAAGACGCGGGAGGGACCTACAATGAGCAGTTCTTC	CASSQDAGGTYNEQFF
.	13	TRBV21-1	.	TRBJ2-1	TGTGCCAGCAGCCAACGGCCTCACAATGAGCAGTTCTTC	CASSQRPHNEQFF
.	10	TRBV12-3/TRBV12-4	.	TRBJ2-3	TGTGCAAGCGGGACAGATACGCAGTATTTT	CASGTDTQYF
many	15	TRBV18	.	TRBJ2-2	TGTGCCAGCTCACGGACAGATCTGAACACCGGGGAGCTGTTTTTT	CASSRTDLNTGELFF
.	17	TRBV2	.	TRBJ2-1	TGTGCCAGCAGTGAGGGCCATAGCGTCGGACCCTACAATGAGCAGTTCTTC	CASSEGHSVGPYNEQFF
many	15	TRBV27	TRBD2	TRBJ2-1	TGTGCCAGCAGTTATGGGACTAGCGGGGACAATGAGCAGTTCTTC	CASSYGTSGDNEQFF
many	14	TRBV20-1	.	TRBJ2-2	TGCAGTGCTAGAGTCCCTTGGGGCACCGGGGAGCTGTTTTTT	CSARVPWGTGELFF
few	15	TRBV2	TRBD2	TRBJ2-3	TGTGCCAGCAGTGATTCAGCGGGAGAGGCAGATATGCAGTATTTT	CASSDSAGEADMQYF
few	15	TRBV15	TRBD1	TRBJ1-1	TGTGCCACCAGCTGGACAGGGGCAACGGTCACTGAAGCTTTCTTT	CATSWTGATVTEAFF
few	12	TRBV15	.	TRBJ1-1	TGTGCCACCAGCCCTGCGGTCACTGAAGCTTTCTTT	CATSPAVTEAFF
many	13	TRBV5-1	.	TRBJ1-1	TGCGCCAGCAGCTTGGCTGGGTACACTGAAGCTTTCTTT	CASSLAGYTEAFF
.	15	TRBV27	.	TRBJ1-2	TGTGCCAGCAGTCAATTTAACGAAGCTAACTATGGCTACACCTTC	CASSQFNEANYGYTF